The T cell receptor (beta chain) under discussion was sequenced for a study of T cells in Graves' hyperthyroidism and ophthalmopathy. No ophthalmopathy progression within 18 months constituted stable Graves' hyperthyroidism. Recently diagnosed hyperthyroidism of less than 2 months' duration affected patients aged 18 to 65. This clonotype was counted once. Antigen: not known. RNA transcripts provided the source from which TCR beta CDR3 regions were amplified. HTBI primers were used for first-round RT-PCR of the TCR CDR3. TCRdb recomputed calls from the multiplex PCR reads with MiXCR, one row per CDR3 protein. Of a few hundred thousand distinct CDR3 sequences listed, roughly a fifth are singletons. Study results and limitations: Prediction of ophthalmopathy progression came a median 6.5 months pre-onset.

The CDR3 runs to 15 residues. Germline-derived CDR1 and CDR2 are LNHDA and SQIVND (reference sequence). Trimming took 5 bases from V and 5 from J, leaving 18 bases between them. Specimen: blood. The sequence derives from a woman aged 45-60 years with Graves' hyperthyroidism. The rearrangement uses TRBV19 and TRBJ1-2, with a possible D match to TRBD1 (5 bases). The CDR3 here is CASSGVRDRPYGYTF. The CDR3 DNA follows: TGTGCCAGTAGTGGAGTTCGGGACCGCCCTTATGGCTACACCTTC. Full variable domain (outside the CDR3, taken from reference TRBV19 and TRBJ1-2): DGGITQSPKYLFRKEGQNVTLSCEQNLNHDAMYWYRQDPGQGLRLIYYSQIVNDFQKGDIAEGYSVSREKKESFPLTVTSAQKNPTAFYLCASSGVRDRPYGYTFGSGTRLTVV.